A single sample is the source of the 17 T cell receptor beta chains below, sequenced in a study of T-cell reconstitution after alpha-beta-depleted transplantation in children. Unique molecular identifiers were used in preparing the TCRbeta library. In TCRdb, the PCR reads were re-called with MiXCR into one record per CDR3 protein. The table lists hundreds of thousands of distinct CDR3 sequences, 16% of them singletons. The sample in question was PBMCs from the stem cell graft donor, obtained from the stem cell graft. The receptor source for this set is a human donor who donated a stem cell graft to a child with acute myeloid leukemia.

This chain uses TRBV4-3 with TRBJ1-2, with TRBD1 as a possible D gene (5 bases). This CDR3 contains 15 residues. V gave up 1 base and J gave up 3 bases, with 12 bases separating them. The germline gives CDR1 LGHNA, CDR2 YSLEER. This CDR3 is CASSQGHGGYYGYTF. CDR3 in DNA: TGCGCCAGCAGCCAAGGCCATGGGGGGTACTATGGCTACACCTTC.

This clonotype was detected only a few times. The chain joins TRBV5-1 to TRBJ1-5, with D perhaps matching TRBD1 (6 bases). CDR1 is SGHRS and CDR2 is YFSETQ in the germline V gene. The CDR3 has 15 residues. V lost 2 bases and J 5 bases, leaving 14 bases between the germline ends. This chain's CDR3 is CASSFQPGHDQPQHF. The CDR3 DNA reads as TGCGCCAGCAGCTTTCAACCGGGACACGATCAGCCCCAGCATTTT.

CDR3 sequence reads: CASSPSAFGVYEQYF. In DNA, the CDR3 is TGTGCCAGCTCTCCTAGCGCGTTCGGGGTGTACGAGCAGTACTTC. The genes are TRBV7-3 and TRBJ2-7; D is perhaps TRBD2 (6 bases). V dropped 8 bases and J dropped 4 bases, with 21 bases sitting between them. CDR3 length: 15 amino acids. Germline V CDR1 and CDR2: SGHTA, FQGTGA.

J is TRBJ2-4 and V is TRBV7-3; a weak D match, TRBD2 (6 bases). CDR1 is SGHTA and CDR2 is FQGTGA in the germline V gene. V was shortened by 4 bases and J by 6 bases, with 22 bases between the two germline ends. The CDR3 has 17 residues. In DNA, the CDR3 is TGTGCCAGCAGCTCTGCCGGAGTCGGAGGGGAGAGAAACATTCAGTACTTC. Amino acid sequence: CASSSAGVGGERNIQYF.

The sample holds a few counts of this clonotype. The genes are TRBV5-1 and TRBJ2-1, with TRBD2 matching 10 bases. Trimming at V came to 2 bases and at J to 9 bases, leaving 11 bases not matched to a gene. Germline CDR1 is SGHRS and CDR2 is YFSETQ. CDR3 length: 16 amino acids. In nucleotides, the CDR3 is TGCGCCAGCAGCTTCGATCTAGCGGGGGTAGGTGTTGAGCAGTTCTTC. It is translated as CASSFDLAGVGVEQFF.

This clonotype has a count of ten or more. The CDR3: CASRPNRAATNEKLFF. The CDR3, as DNA: TGTGCCAGCAGGCCGAACCGGGCTGCAACTAATGAAAAACTGTTTTTT. The rearrangement uses TRBV6-1 and TRBJ1-4; D is undetermined. The CDR3 loop spans 16 amino acids. Trimming stripped 6 bases from V and 0 bases from J, with 14 bases between. CDR1 is MNHNS, CDR2 SASEGT, per germline.

This clonotype was seen only a few times. The chain recombines TRBV28 with TRBJ1-2; D call uncertain. Trimming removed 4 bases from V and 6 bases from J, with 9 bases in between. The CDR3 runs 12 residues. Germline V gives CDR1 MDHEN, CDR2 SYDVKM. DNA for the CDR3: TGTGCCAGCAGTTCCGACGAGGATGGCTACACCTTC. It encodes CASSSDEDGYTF.

This clonotype was observed once. This chain connects TRBV5-1 to TRBJ2-7; possible D gene TRBD2, 6 bases. V was shortened by 3 bases and J by 6 bases, with 19 bases between the two germline ends. The CDR3 covers 15 residues. From germline, CDR1 is SGHRS and CDR2 YFSETQ. CDR3 region: CASSSEGRPSFEQYF. CDR3 sequence (DNA): TGCGCCAGCAGCTCGGAGGGACGGCCTTCTTTCGAGCAGTACTTC. The entire variable domain, with the rest obtained from reference TRBV5-1 and TRBJ2-7, is as follows: KAGVTQTPRYLIKTRGQQVTLSCSPISGHRSVSWYQQTPGQGLQFLFEYFSETQRNKGNFPGRFSGRQFSNSRSEMNVSTLELGDSALYLCASSSEGRPSFEQYFGPGTRLTVT.

This clonotype was observed at least ten times. The rearrangement uses TRBV5-6 and TRBJ1-5; D remains unclear. Trimming cost V 4 bases and J 4 bases, with 12 bases left between them. CDR1 SGHDT and CDR2 YYEEEE come from the germline V gene. The CDR3 covers 14 residues. The chain's CDR3 is CASSLSGPNQPQHF. CDR3 DNA: TGTGCCAGCAGCCTGTCCGGGCCAAATCAGCCCCAGCATTTT. The whole variable domain, filled in from reference TRBV5-6 and TRBJ1-5, reads DAGVTQSPTHLIKTRGQQVTLRCSPKSGHDTVSWYQQALGQGPQFIFQYYEEEERQRGNFPDRFSGHQFPNYSSELNVNALLLGDSALYLCASSLSGPNQPQHFGDGTRLSIL.

This clonotype was observed a few times. This chain connects TRBV6-4 to TRBJ2-7; no clear D. CDR3 length: 12 amino acids. Per the germline V gene, CDR1 is MRHNA and CDR2 is SNTAGT. The germline V and J ends were trimmed by 2 bases and 3 bases, with 5 bases remaining between them. The chain's CDR3 is CASSDKNYEQYV. CDR3 sequence (DNA): TGTGCCAGCAGTGACAAGAACTACGAGCAGTACGTC.

The rearrangement links TRBV11-1 to TRBJ2-1; perhaps D is TRBD1 or TRBD2 (6 bases each). The CDR3 has 16 residues. V lost 5 bases and J 0 bases, leaving 14 bases between the germline ends. Germline lookup yields CDR1 SGHAT and CDR2 FQDESV (reference sequence). The CDR3 DNA reads TGTGCCAGCAGCGGGGGCGGGGAGAGCTCCTACAATGAGCAGTTCTTC. The encoded protein is CASSGGGESSYNEQFF.

In this sample, this clonotype turned up a few times. The chain carries TRBV11-1 and TRBJ2-1; the match to TRBD1 covers 10 bases. There are 19 residues in the CDR3. The V gene's germline CDR1 is SGHAT and CDR2 FQDESV (reference sequence). V was clipped by 4 bases and J by 4 bases; unmatched bases: 16. The CDR3 here is CASSSWGQGISGLYNEQFF. The CDR3 DNA is TGTGCCAGCAGCTCCTGGGGACAGGGGATTTCAGGGCTATACAATGAGCAGTTCTTC.

The CDR3 protein is CASSYNHRDAYEQYV. CDR3 DNA: TGTGCCAGCAGTTACAACCACAGGGACGCCTACGAGCAGTACGTC. This sequence joins TRBV6-5 and TRBJ2-7, with D possibly TRBD1 on 6 matching bases. V lost 2 bases to trimming and J lost 2 bases, with 13 bases between them. Germline V CDR1 and CDR2: MNHEY, SVGAGI. This CDR3 contains 15 residues.

The CDR3 spells CSARDWQGLMNTEAFF. In DNA, the CDR3 is TGCAGTGCTAGAGATTGGCAGGGCCTTATGAACACTGAAGCTTTCTTT. The V call is TRBV20-1, the J call TRBJ1-1; D is possibly TRBD1 (5 bases). This CDR3 contains 16 residues. Trimming removed 0 bases from V and 0 bases from J, with 14 bases in between. In germline, CDR1 is DFQATT, CDR2 SNEGSKA (reference sequence).

This clonotype was found a few times. The CDR3 loop is CASSLAKVPNDGYTF. The CDR3 nucleotides read TGTGCCAGCAGCTTAGCTAAGGTACCGAATGATGGCTACACCTTC. The chain links TRBV7-9 to TRBJ1-2; no clear D. Germline values: CDR1 SEHNR, CDR2 FQNEAQ (reference sequence). The V end was cut by 0 bases, the J end by 6 bases, with 14 bases between. The CDR3 contains 15 residues.

This rearrangement joins TRBV7-2 to TRBJ2-1, with D perhaps assigned TRBD1 or TRBD2 (5 bases each). The CDR3 has 13 amino acids. V lost 3 bases and J lost 7, with 10 bases in between. Germline CDR1 is SGHTA and CDR2 is FQGNSA. CDR3: CASSFGGKNEQFF. The CDR3 DNA reads TGTGCCAGCAGCTTTGGGGGTAAAAATGAGCAGTTCTTC.

This clonotype was counted ten times or more. V and J are TRBV20-1 and TRBJ1-5; D call uncertain. Germline CDR1 is DFQATT and CDR2 is SNEGSKA (reference sequence). V lost 0 bases and J lost 7, with 13 bases in between. The CDR3 covers 14 residues. The CDR3 spells CSAREASRRQPQHF. The CDR3 DNA is TGCAGTGCTAGAGAGGCGAGTCGAAGGCAGCCCCAGCATTTT.